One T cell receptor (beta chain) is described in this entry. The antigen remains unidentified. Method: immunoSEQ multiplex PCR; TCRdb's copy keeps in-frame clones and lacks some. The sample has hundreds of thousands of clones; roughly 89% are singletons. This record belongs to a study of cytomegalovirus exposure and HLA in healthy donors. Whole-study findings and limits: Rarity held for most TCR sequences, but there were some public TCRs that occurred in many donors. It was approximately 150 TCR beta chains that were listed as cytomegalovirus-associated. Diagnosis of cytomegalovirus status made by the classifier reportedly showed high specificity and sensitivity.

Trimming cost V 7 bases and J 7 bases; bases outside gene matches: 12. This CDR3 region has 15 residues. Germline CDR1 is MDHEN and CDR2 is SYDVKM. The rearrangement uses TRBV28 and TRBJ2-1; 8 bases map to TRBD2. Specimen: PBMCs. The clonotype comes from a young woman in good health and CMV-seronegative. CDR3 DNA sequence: TGTGCCAGCATCCCGGGCGGGAGCGGGAGAAATGAGCAGTTCTTC. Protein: CASIPGGSGRNEQFF.